The 29 T cell receptor beta chains given below trace back to one sample, sequenced in a study of cytomegalovirus exposure and HLA in healthy donors. PCR was performed using 60 Vbeta and 13 Jbeta primers. The protocol was immunoSEQ multiplex PCR, while the TCRdb copy is restricted to in-frame clones and leaves out a portion. Here the sample spans 80,000 to 100,000 clones, around 80% being singletons. Sequencing used PBMCs. These TCRs come from a man aged 35-49 years in good health and CMV-seronegative.

The chain employs TRBV27 and TRBJ2-7, with 7 bases fitting TRBD1. V shed 3 bases and J 0 bases; nucleotides not matched to a gene: 5. CDR3 length equals 15 residues. CDR1 and CDR2 (germline): MNHEY, SMNVEV (reference sequence). The CDR3 spells CASSFGAGGSYEQYF. Here the CDR3 DNA reads TGTGCCAGCAGTTTCGGGGCAGGGGGCTCCTACGAGCAGTACTTC.

This sequence joins TRBV29-1 and TRBJ1-6; the D gene is possibly TRBD1 (6 bases). This CDR3 contains 13 residues. The germline V gene encodes CDR1 SQVTM and CDR2 ANQGSEA. Trimming pared 6 bases from V and 9 bases from J, leaving 15 bases between. CDR3 loop: CSVSGGRFSPLHF. The CDR3 bases are TGCAGCGTGTCCGGGGGGCGCTTTTCACCCCTCCACTTT.

CDR3 sequence (DNA): TGTGCCAGCAGCTTGGGAGGACCCGCTGTGGCTTTCTTT. Translation gives CASSLGGPAVAFF. V is TRBV7-2 and J is TRBJ1-1; no clear D gene. CDR3 length: 13 residues. The germline V gene encodes CDR1 SGHTA and CDR2 FQGNSA. V was clipped by 3 bases and J by 11 bases, with 16 bases between them.

This chain connects TRBV27 to TRBJ1-6, with TRBD1 identical over 8 bases. The germline CDR1 and CDR2 sequences are MNHEY and SMNVEV (reference sequence). This CDR3 is 15 amino acids long. V lost 5 bases, J lost 10 bases, and 10 bases stayed unmatched. CDR3 nucleotides: TGTGCCAGCAGTCCGTCGGACAGGGAAGGATCACCCCTCCACTTT. Its translation: CASSPSDREGSPLHF.

Only one count was recorded for this clone. CDR3 sequence reads: CASSGSGTNTGELFF. DNA of the CDR3: TGTGCCAGCAGCGGATCCGGGACTAACACCGGGGAGCTGTTTTTT. The J gene is TRBJ2-2, the V gene TRBV5-4, with D possibly matching TRBD2 (6 bases). CDR1 and CDR2 from the germline V gene are SGHNT and YYREEE (reference sequence). The CDR3 totals 15 residues. Trimming pared 4 bases from V and 2 bases from J, leaving 12 bases between.

The chain has TRBV30 and TRBJ2-7; 9 bases are a match to TRBD1. V lost 0 bases and J lost 2; bases outside the gene matches: 2. Germline V gene lookup returns CDR1 GTSNPN and CDR2 SVGIG (reference sequence). The CDR3 loop spans 14 amino acids. CDR3 sequence reads: CAWSVGQGPYEQYF. The CDR3 nucleotides are TGTGCCTGGAGTGTGGGACAGGGTCCCTACGAGCAGTACTTC.

J is TRBJ1-2 and V is TRBV27; no clear D gene. Germline V gene sequence: CDR1 MNHEY, CDR2 SMNVEV (reference sequence). V lost 0 bases and J lost 5, with 10 bases in between. This CDR3 is built from 14 residues. The CDR3 protein is CASSLSRGGYGYTF. The CDR3 DNA reads TGTGCCAGCAGTTTATCCAGAGGAGGGTATGGCTACACCTTC.

The chain joins TRBV7-6 to TRBJ2-3, with D uncertain. From germline, CDR1 is SGHVS and CDR2 FNYEAQ. The CDR3 is made up of 14 amino acids. The V gene lost 5 bases and the J gene lost 0 bases, with 9 bases spanning the gap. The CDR3 DNA sequence: TGTGCCAGCAGCCTGAGTACCAGCACAGATACGCAGTATTTT. Protein sequence: CASSLSTSTDTQYF.

This clone occurred a few times. The CDR3 nucleotides are TGTGCCACCAGCATTGGACAGGGGGCACAGGCCAAAAACATTCAGTACTTC. Amino acid sequence: CATSIGQGAQAKNIQYF. The chain carries TRBV15 and TRBJ2-4; 11 bases match TRBD1. CDR1 and CDR2 (germline): LNHNV, YYDKDF (reference sequence). CDR3 length: 17 residues. V gave up 4 bases and J gave up 1 base; unmatched junction bases: 6.

The sample holds one count of this clone. J is TRBJ2-2 and V is TRBV28; D is uncertain. The CDR3 runs 12 residues. Germline CDR1 reads MDHEN; CDR2 reads SYDVKM. V lost 1 base and J lost 6, with 3 bases in between. The CDR3 here is CASSLSAGELFF. The CDR3 coding sequence is TGTGCCAGCAGTTTATCGGCCGGGGAGCTGTTTTTT.

Only a few counts were recorded for this clone. CDR3 in DNA: TGCGCCAGCAGCTTACAGGGATATTCCACCGGGGAGCTGTTTTTT. This sequence encodes CASSLQGYSTGELFF. The chain is built from TRBV5-1 and TRBJ2-2; D may be TRBD1 (6 bases). V was cut by 2 bases and J by 4 bases, with 12 bases left in between. Germline CDR1 is SGHRS and CDR2 is YFSETQ. The CDR3 length is 15 residues.

The CDR3 loop is CASRKKDREGETQYF. The CDR3 DNA follows: TGTGCCAGCAGAAAAAAGGACAGGGAAGGGGAGACCCAGTACTTC. The chain employs TRBV6-5 and TRBJ2-5; 8 nucleotides align to TRBD1. The CDR3 extends over 15 amino acids. Germline V gene data show CDR1 as MNHEY and CDR2 as SVGAGI. V dropped 6 bases and J dropped 5; count of bases not matched to a gene: 11.

This clone was recorded only once. The chain uses TRBV19 and TRBJ1-5; D not resolved. The CDR3 is 16 amino acids. The germline V gene has CDR1 LNHDA and CDR2 SQIVND (reference sequence). V lost 3 bases and J lost 0, with 12 bases in between. The CDR3 nucleotides are TGTGCCAGTAGTATCTCCAGGATCAATAGCAATCAGCCCCAGCATTTT. Residues: CASSISRINSNQPQHF.

CDR3 DNA sequence: TGTGCCAGCGCTCAGGGATGGGAACGCGACGAGCAGTACTTC. This translates into CASAQGWERDEQYF. V gene TRBV19 combines with J gene TRBJ2-7, with D tentatively TRBD1 (5 bases). This CDR3 has 14 amino acids. V gave up 9 bases and J gave up 5 bases, with 20 bases separating them. The V gene's germline CDR1 is LNHDA and CDR2 SQIVND (reference sequence).

V gene TRBV6-6 combines with J gene TRBJ2-5; D is ambiguous. The CDR3 is made up of 12 amino acids. V was cut by 6 bases and J by 2 bases, with 7 bases left in between. Per the germline V gene, CDR1 is MNHNY and CDR2 is SVGAGI (reference sequence). The CDR3 loop is CASSPGQETQYF. In DNA form, the CDR3 reads TGTGCCAGCAGCCCAGGACAAGAGACCCAGTACTTC.

The chain recombines TRBV7-6 with TRBJ2-1; 8 positions agree with TRBD1. CDR3 size: 16 residues. The V segment lost 5 bases and the J segment 5 bases; nucleotides outside the gene matches: 11. CDR1 and CDR2 (germline): SGHVS, FNYEAQ. The CDR3 DNA follows: TGTGCCAGCAGCCAACTTACAGGGGGACTTCACAATGAGCAGTTCTTC. Protein: CASSQLTGGLHNEQFF.

V gene TRBV7-9 combines with J gene TRBJ1-5; 7 bases line up with TRBD1. Germline V gives CDR1 SEHNR, CDR2 FQNEAQ (reference sequence). The CDR3 runs 16 residues. Trimming at V came to 1 base and at J to 1 base, leaving 4 bases not matched to a gene. The CDR3 nucleotides read TGTGCCAGCAGCTTAGGAGACAGGGCGAGCAATCAGCCCCAGCATTTT. Translated, it gives CASSLGDRASNQPQHF.

The chain joins TRBV10-3 to TRBJ2-6, with D hard to call. Per germline, CDR1 ENHRY and CDR2 SYGVKD. The CDR3 is made up of 11 amino acids. Trimming removed 10 bases at V and 4 bases at J, with 5 bases between. The CDR3 DNA sequence: TGTGCCACCTTCGGGGCCAACGTCCTGACTTTC. Protein: CATFGANVLTF.

The chain recombines TRBV5-1 with TRBJ2-7, with TRBD1 matching over 8 bases. From germline, CDR1 is SGHRS and CDR2 YFSETQ. V shed 4 bases and J 8 bases; nucleotides not matched to a gene: 8. This CDR3 is 13 amino acids long. The CDR3 protein is CASSPRGQGQQYF. The CDR3 nucleotides are TGCGCCAGCAGCCCTCGAGGACAGGGCCAGCAGTACTTC.

The chain links TRBV29-1 to TRBJ2-7, with D possibly being TRBD2 (5 bases). The CDR3 runs to 12 residues. The ends were cut back, 3 bases at V and 0 bases at J, with 6 bases in the middle. CDR1 is SQVTM and CDR2 is ANQGSEA in the germline V gene. As DNA, the CDR3 is TGCAGCGTTGAGGGGAGCTCCTACGAGCAGTACTTC. It yields the protein CSVEGSSYEQYF.

The V and J genes are TRBV28 and TRBJ2-1; possibly TRBD2 for D (6 bases). The germline V gene has CDR1 MDHEN and CDR2 SYDVKM. V gave up 6 bases and J gave up 3 bases, with 6 bases separating them. The CDR3 has 12 residues. The DNA of the CDR3 is TGTGCCAGCAGGGGACTCTACAATGAGCAGTTCTTC. This sequence encodes CASRGLYNEQFF. The full variable domain, in which reference TRBV28 and TRBJ2-1 provide the parts outside the CDR3, is DVKVTQSSRYLVKRTGEKVFLECVQDMDHENMFWYRQDPGLGLRLIYFSYDVKMKEKGDIPEGYSVSREKKERFSLILESASTNQTSMYLCASRGLYNEQFFGPGTRLTVL.

The rearrangement joins TRBV7-9 to TRBJ2-7, with D possibly being TRBD2 (7 bases). Per germline, CDR1 SEHNR and CDR2 FQNEAQ (reference sequence). V was clipped by 5 bases and J by 3 bases, with 17 bases between them. The CDR3 consists of 15 residues. The CDR3 protein is CASSESGGGGYEQYF. The CDR3 DNA is TGTGCCAGCAGCGAAAGTGGAGGGGGGGGCTACGAGCAGTACTTC.

This clone was seen a single time. The chain combines TRBV5-1 with TRBJ2-1; 9 positions agree with TRBD2. This CDR3 contains 19 residues. Germline V gene sequence: CDR1 SGHRS, CDR2 YFSETQ. V shed 0 bases and J 10 bases; nucleotides not matched to a gene: 20. CDR3 DNA: TGCGCCAGCAGCTTGGGCCTACTGTCTGCGGGGGGGCAAAGAGGGGAGCAGTTCTTC. Its translation: CASSLGLLSAGGQRGEQFF. Together with reference TRBV5-1 and TRBJ2-1, the CDR3 gives the full variable domain: KAGVTQTPRYLIKTRGQQVTLSCSPISGHRSVSWYQQTPGQGLQFLFEYFSETQRNKGNFPGRFSGRQFSNSRSEMNVSTLELGDSALYLCASSLGLLSAGGQRGEQFFGPGTRLTVL.

The chain has TRBV6-1 and TRBJ1-5, with D possibly being TRBD1 (6 bases). This CDR3 is built from 15 residues. Germline CDR1 and CDR2: MNHNS and SASEGT. Trimming took off 1 base at V and 6 bases at J, with 13 bases between the two ends. CDR3 sequence reads: CASSEGTGGGQPQHF. In DNA, the CDR3 is TGTGCCAGCAGTGAAGGTACGGGAGGGGGTCAGCCCCAGCATTTT.

The J gene is TRBJ2-3, the V gene TRBV6-1; the match to TRBD1 covers 7 bases. The germline V gene has CDR1 MNHNS and CDR2 SASEGT. The CDR3 has 15 residues. Trimming took 0 bases from V and 4 from J; bases not matched to a gene: 4. The CDR3 here is CASSEATGAPDTQYF. CDR3 in DNA: TGTGCCAGCAGTGAAGCAACAGGGGCCCCAGATACGCAGTATTTT.

CDR3 in amino acids: CASSGDASGPYEQYF. CDR3 in DNA: TGTGCCAGCAGTGGGGACGCTAGCGGGCCATACGAGCAGTACTTC. The chain is built from TRBV27 and TRBJ2-5; 8 bases fit TRBD2. The last part of the DNA fits TRBJ2-7 better; the J call may be wrong. CDR1 is MNHEY, CDR2 SMNVEV, per germline (reference sequence). CDR3 length equals 15 residues.

The table lists this clone with a few counts. The rearrangement links TRBV11-3 to TRBJ2-1; the D gene is possibly TRBD1 (5 bases). V was pared by 3 bases and J by 9 bases, with 12 bases between. In germline, CDR1 is SGHNT, CDR2 YENEEA. There are 13 residues in the CDR3. The CDR3 reads CASSFQPQGEQFF. CDR3 nucleotides: TGTGCCAGCAGCTTCCAGCCTCAGGGTGAGCAGTTCTTC.

For this clone: Other DNA sequences of this sample code for an identical CDR3. This chain connects TRBV7-9 to TRBJ1-5, with 7 bases fitting TRBD1. J was trimmed by 7 bases and V by 2 bases; bases with no gene match: 8. The CDR3 extends over 15 amino acids. Germline CDR1 and CDR2: SEHNR and FQNEAQ (reference sequence). DNA of the CDR3: TGTGCCAGCAGCTTAACCGACAGGGTGGGGCAGCCCCAGCATTTT. Its protein is CASSLTDRVGQPQHF.

The chain has TRBV7-2 and TRBJ2-7, with 7 bases that match TRBD1. The CDR3 spans 13 residues. V lost 1 base to trimming and J lost 13 bases; unmatched junction nucleotides: 10. Germline V lookup: CDR1 SGHTA, CDR2 FQGNSA. CDR3 loop: CASSLDYRGPCYF. CDR3 nucleotides: TGTGCCAGCAGCTTAGATTACAGGGGACCATGTTACTTC. Combining the CDR3 with reference TRBV7-2 and TRBJ2-7 gives the whole variable domain GAGVSQSPSNKVTEKGKDVELRCDPISGHTALYWYRQSLGQGLEFLIYFQGNSAPDKSGLPSDRFSAERTGGSVSTLTIQRTQQEDSAVYLCASSLDYRGPCYFGPGTRLTVT.